This is a list of T cell receptor beta chains from one sample in a study of CD4 T cells in relation to SARS-CoV-2 and coronaviruses. Repertoires were generated with immunoSEQ multiplex PCR, while TCRdb's copy carries only in-frame clones and drops some. The sample consists of about 65,000 clones, 87% of them appearing once. Sequencing used memory CD4+ T cells from PBMCs. These receptors were taken from a human donor in good health. Both conserved end residues are part of each CDR3. A D gene is named only where the DNA matches it firmly. Some rows mark clone size as missing; the rest say once, few, many or name a class of expanded clone.

d_call	j_call	clone_size	v_call	cdr3_aa	cdr3_nt
-	TRBJ1-1	-	TRBV18	CASSPSDSRRTFF	TGTGCCAGCTCACCATCGGACAGCCGGAGAACTTTCTTT
TRBD1	TRBJ1-1	once	TRBV5-6	CASSLGTGGNTEAFF	TGTGCCAGCAGCTTGGGGACAGGGGGGAACACTGAAGCTTTCTTT
-	TRBJ2-3	-	TRBV29-1	CSAWDSTDTQYF	TGCAGCGCCTGGGACAGCACAGATACGCAGTATTTT
TRBD2	TRBJ2-3	once	TRBV11-2	CASSSIPGGGGTDTQYF	TGTGCCAGCAGCTCGATCCCCGGGGGGGGTGGCACAGATACGCAGTATTTT
-	TRBJ2-3	-	TRBV6-2/TRBV6-3	CASSPRGDFTDTQYF	TGTGCCAGCAGTCCCCGAGGGGACTTCACAGATACGCAGTATTTT
-	TRBJ2-7	-	TRBV6-6	CASRGDGYEQYF	TGTGCCAGCCGCGGGGATGGCTACGAGCAGTACTTC
TRBD1	TRBJ1-2	-	TRBV5-1	CASSLGGQGFGYTF	TGCGCCAGCAGCTTGGGTGGACAGGGATTCGGCTACACCTTC
-	TRBJ1-2	-	TRBV6-6	CASRARVGYGYTF	TGTGCCAGCAGAGCGAGGGTAGGCTATGGCTACACCTTC
-	TRBJ2-2	-	TRBV2	CASTGSRGLTGELFF	TGTGCCAGCACGGGAAGCCGGGGACTCACCGGGGAGCTGTTTTTT
TRBD1	TRBJ1-2	-	TRBV18	CASSPDRDSSYGYTF	TGTGCCAGCTCACCCGACAGGGACTCGTCCTATGGCTACACCTTC
TRBD1	TRBJ1-6	-	TRBV5-3	CARSHRDRAYNSPLHF	TGTGCCAGAAGCCACCGGGACAGAGCCTATAATTCACCCCTCCACTTT
TRBD2	TRBJ2-7	-	TRBV5-6	CASSFRGVAESSYEQYF	TGTGCCAGCAGCTTTCGGGGGGTAGCGGAATCATCCTACGAGCAGTACTTC
-	TRBJ1-5	-	TRBV5-5	CASSELASSSNQPQHF	TGTGCCAGCAGCGAGCTCGCTTCAAGTAGCAATCAGCCCCAGCATTTT
TRBD1	TRBJ2-7	-	TRBV5-1	CASSLEDRGWHEQYF	TGCGCCAGCAGCCTTGAGGACAGGGGTTGGCACGAGCAGTACTTC
-	TRBJ1-5	-	TRBV7-2	CASSTDSNQPQHF	TGTGCCAGCAGCACAGATAGCAATCAGCCCCAGCATTTT
-	TRBJ1-1	-	TRBV28	CASSPTSWDTEAFF	TGTGCCAGCAGTCCCACATCCTGGGACACTGAAGCTTTCTTT
-	TRBJ1-6	-	TRBV18	CASSPGVLNSPLHF	TGTGCCAGCTCACCCGGGGTTTTAAATTCACCCCTCCACTTT
-	TRBJ1-6	few	TRBV18	CASSPMQGNNSPLHF	TGTGCCAGCTCCCCGATGCAGGGTAATAATTCACCCCTCCACTTT
-	TRBJ2-2	-	TRBV3-1/TRBV3-2	CASTPRGTGELFF	TGTGCCAGCACCCCGAGAGGAACCGGGGAGCTGTTTTTT
-	TRBJ1-5	-	TRBV6-2/TRBV6-3	CASSYPHQPQHF	TGTGCCAGCAGTTACCCTCATCAGCCCCAGCATTTT
-	TRBJ1-5	-	TRBV3-1/TRBV3-2	CASSQDSGPDQPQHF	TGTGCCAGCAGCCAAGATTCAGGACCCGATCAGCCCCAGCATTTT
TRBD2	TRBJ2-1	-	TRBV28	CASLPAWGQAGEGSNEQFF	TGTGCCAGCCTTCCTGCCTGGGGCCAAGCGGGGGAAGGAAGCAATGAGCAGTTCTTC
-	TRBJ2-3	-	TRBV7-2	CASSSLDTQYF	TGTGCCAGCAGCTCCTTAGATACGCAGTATTTT
-	TRBJ1-6	few	TRBV27	CASSFRGINSPLHF	TGTGCCAGCAGTTTTAGAGGGATAAATTCACCCCTCCACTTT
-	TRBJ1-1	-	TRBV29-1	CSVTHGTNTEAFF	TGCAGCGTTACCCACGGGACGAACACTGAAGCTTTCTTT
-	TRBJ1-3	few	TRBV18	CASSPLADSGNTIYF	TGTGCCAGCTCACCACTGGCCGACTCTGGAAACACCATATATTTT
TRBD1	TRBJ1-2	-	TRBV24-1	CATSDSTGSPYGYTF	TGTGCCACCAGTGATTCGACAGGGAGCCCCTATGGCTACACCTTC
-	TRBJ2-7	-	TRBV18	CASSPPGSYEQYF	TGTGCCAGCTCACCTCCGGGCTCCTACGAGCAGTACTTC
-	TRBJ2-7	once	TRBV15	CATSRDLSYEQYF	TGTGCCACCAGCAGAGATCTCTCCTACGAGCAGTACTTC
-	TRBJ1-1	-	TRBV7-3	CASSVQRGQKRTEAFF	TGTGCCAGCAGCGTCCAGAGAGGACAGAAGAGAACTGAAGCTTTCTTT
TRBD2	TRBJ2-3	-	TRBV3-1/TRBV3-2	CASSPRPSGGTDTQYF	TGTGCCAGCAGCCCCCGTCCTAGCGGGGGCACAGATACGCAGTATTTT
-	TRBJ2-2	-	TRBV7-3	CASSTQGNTGELFF	TGTGCCAGCAGCACTCAGGGGAACACCGGGGAGCTGTTTTTT
-	TRBJ2-7	few	TRBV2	CASRMDRLRDYEQYF	TGTGCCAGCAGGATGGACAGACTCAGGGACTACGAGCAGTACTTC
-	TRBJ1-2	few	TRBV7-2	CASSLGGGPYNYGYTF	TGTGCCAGCAGCTTAGGGGGTGGGCCCTACAACTATGGCTACACCTTC
-	TRBJ2-7	-	TRBV19	CASSVDRSEQYF	TGTGCCAGTAGTGTCGACAGGAGCGAGCAGTACTTC
-	TRBJ1-5	-	TRBV5-8	CASSLAPPSNQPQHF	TGTGCCAGCAGCTTGGCCCCCCCGAGTAATCAGCCCCAGCATTTT
-	TRBJ2-7	-	TRBV18	CASSPSGGTLSYEQYF	TGTGCCAGCTCACCCTCCGGGGGCACACTCTCCTACGAGCAGTACTTC
-	TRBJ2-3	-	TRBV10-3	CAISYRVKDTQYF	TGTGCCATCAGTTACCGGGTGAAAGATACGCAGTATTTT
TRBD2	TRBJ2-2	-	TRBV5-1	CASRSSGYTGELFF	TGCGCCAGCAGGTCTAGCGGATACACCGGGGAGCTGTTTTTT
-	TRBJ2-7	once	TRBV2	CASSVYEQYF	TGTGCCAGCAGTGTTTACGAGCAGTACTTC
-	TRBJ1-6	-	TRBV27	CASSSLRGLNSPLHF	TGTGCCAGCAGTTCACTCCGGGGCCTCAATTCACCCCTCCACTTT
-	TRBJ2-1	-	TRBV7-8	CASSSRVAGSPTSYNEQFF	TGTGCCAGCAGCTCCCGGGTAGCAGGATCTCCGACCTCCTACAATGAGCAGTTCTTC
TRBD2	TRBJ2-7	-	TRBV10-3	CAISDRERGATYEQYF	TGTGCCATCAGTGACCGAGAGCGGGGGGCGACCTACGAGCAGTACTTC
TRBD1	TRBJ1-1	few	TRBV28	CASSLPRQGNTEAFF	TGTGCCAGCAGTTTACCACGACAGGGGAACACTGAAGCTTTCTTT
-	TRBJ1-1	-	TRBV2	CASNTGGGWNTEAFF	TGTGCCAGCAACACGGGTGGAGGGTGGAACACTGAAGCTTTCTTT
TRBD2	TRBJ2-1	-	TRBV5-8	CASSRETSGSFRVEQFF	TGTGCCAGCAGCCGCGAGACTAGCGGGAGTTTTCGTGTTGAGCAGTTCTTC
TRBD2	TRBJ2-1	-	TRBV5-1	CASTKQRTSGNDEQFF	TGCGCCAGCACCAAACAACGGACTAGCGGGAACGATGAGCAGTTCTTC
TRBD2	TRBJ2-5	-	TRBV6-2/TRBV6-3	CASSSIAGAGETQYF	TGTGCCAGCAGTTCAATAGCGGGAGCGGGGGAGACCCAGTACTTC
TRBD2	TRBJ2-1	few	TRBV30	CAWDRGGVYNEQFF	TGTGCCTGGGATCGGGGGGGAGTCTACAATGAGCAGTTCTTC
-	TRBJ1-2	few	TRBV5-1	CASRTGTALYGYTF	TGCGCCAGCCGCACTGGGACGGCCCTATATGGCTACACCTTC
-	TRBJ1-1	-	TRBV9	CASSVAVTGVGAFF	TGTGCCAGCAGCGTAGCGGTGACCGGGGTTGGCGCTTTCTTT
-	TRBJ2-5	-	TRBV11-3	CASSLSYQETQYF	TGTGCCAGCAGCCTCTCATACCAAGAGACCCAGTACTTC
TRBD2	TRBJ2-1	-	TRBV6-4	CASQDRERDSGGEDHYEQFF	TGTGCCAGCCAGGACAGGGAGCGGGATAGCGGGGGGGAAGATCACTATGAGCAGTTCTTC
TRBD1	TRBJ1-2	-	TRBV24-1	CATSDSTKGQGGYGYTF	TGTGCCACCAGTGACAGTACTAAGGGACAGGGGGGCTATGGCTACACCTTC
TRBD1	TRBJ2-2	-	TRBV24-1	CATRPGQGGYTGELFF	TGTGCCACCAGACCCGGACAGGGAGGTTATACCGGGGAGCTGTTTTTT
TRBD1	TRBJ2-6	-	TRBV7-2	CASSPSSGQVLRANVLTF	TGTGCCAGCAGCCCTTCTTCGGGACAGGTCCTTCGGGCCAACGTCCTGACTTTC
-	TRBJ2-7	-	TRBV10-3	CAINALRGQSYEQYF	TGTGCCATCAACGCCTTGCGGGGCCAATCCTACGAGCAGTACTTC
TRBD1	TRBJ2-7	-	TRBV28	CASSFRAKGGQGITSYEQYF	TGTGCCAGCAGTTTCCGTGCTAAAGGGGGACAGGGAATTACCTCCTACGAGCAGTACTTC
-	TRBJ2-7	-	TRBV10-3	CASGRDTFYEQYF	TGTGCCTCTGGGAGGGACACCTTCTACGAGCAGTACTTC